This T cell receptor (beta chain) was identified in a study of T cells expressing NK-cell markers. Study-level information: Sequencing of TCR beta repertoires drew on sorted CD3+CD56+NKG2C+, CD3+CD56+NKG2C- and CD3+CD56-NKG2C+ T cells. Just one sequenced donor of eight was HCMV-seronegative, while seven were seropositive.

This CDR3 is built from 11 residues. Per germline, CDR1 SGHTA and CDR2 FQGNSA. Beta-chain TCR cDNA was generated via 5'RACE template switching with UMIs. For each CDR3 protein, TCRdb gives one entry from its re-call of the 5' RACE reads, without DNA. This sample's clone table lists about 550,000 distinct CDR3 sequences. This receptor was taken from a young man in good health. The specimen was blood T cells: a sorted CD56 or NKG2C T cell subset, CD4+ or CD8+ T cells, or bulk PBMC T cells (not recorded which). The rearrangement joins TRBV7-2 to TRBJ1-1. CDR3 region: CASSLLWTAFF. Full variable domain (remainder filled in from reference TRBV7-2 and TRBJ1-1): GAGVSQSPSNKVTEKGKDVELRCDPISGHTALYWYRQSLGQGLEFLIYFQGNSAPDKSGLPSDRFSAERTGGSVSTLTIQRTQQEDSAVYLCASSLLWTAFFGQGTRLTVV.